This is a list of T cell receptor beta chains from one sample in a study of shared clonotypes between healthy human individuals. Repertoires were generated with immunoSEQ multiplex PCR, while TCRdb's copy carries only in-frame clones and drops some. The profile shows hundreds of thousands of clones, 90% to 97% of them singletons. Sequenced: naive CD8+ T cells sorted from blood. These receptors all stem from a woman aged 25-40 years in good health. Each CDR3 is given with its conserved first and last residue. The D gene is left open where the match is weak. Only part of the rows carry a size: once, few, many, or a class if the clone is expanded.

V: TRBV4-1; size: -; D: TRBD2; J: TRBJ2-7; CDR3: CASSQQDGRDEQYF; DNA: TGCGCCAGCAGCCAACAGGACGGGAGGGACGAGCAGTACTTC
V: TRBV5-6; size: -; D: -; J: TRBJ2-7; CDR3: CASSFGGRPVDEQYF; DNA: TGTGCCAGCAGCTTCGGGGGGCGCCCAGTAGACGAGCAGTACTTC
V: TRBV29-1; size: -; D: -; J: TRBJ1-2; CDR3: CSVDNTNQALTSGYTF; DNA: TGCAGCGTAGATAATACCAATCAGGCCCTTACATCGGGCTACACCTTC
V: TRBV19; size: -; D: -; J: TRBJ1-2; CDR3: CASIGAGDGYTF; DNA: TGTGCCAGTATAGGGGCGGGGGATGGCTACACCTTC
V: TRBV2; size: -; D: -; J: TRBJ1-2; CDR3: CASSGLGGWYGYTF; DNA: TGTGCCAGCAGTGGCCTCGGTGGGTGGTATGGCTACACCTTC
V: TRBV28; size: -; D: -; J: TRBJ1-1; CDR3: CASSPFTGTKVSEAFF; DNA: TGTGCCAGCAGTCCGTTTACCGGGACGAAGGTTTCTGAAGCTTTCTTT
V: TRBV6-5; size: -; D: -; J: TRBJ1-1; CDR3: CASSYSQGTMNTEAFF; DNA: TGTGCCAGCAGTTACTCACAGGGTACGATGAACACTGAAGCTTTCTTT
V: TRBV28; size: -; D: -; J: TRBJ2-5; CDR3: CASSLGGPGETQYF; DNA: TGTGCCAGCAGTTTGGGGGGGCCGGGGGAGACCCAGTACTTC
V: TRBV19; size: once; D: TRBD2; J: TRBJ2-2; CDR3: CASSTQLAGGPTNTGELFF; DNA: TGTGCCAGTAGTACCCAACTAGCGGGAGGGCCGACGAACACCGGGGAGCTGTTTTTT
V: TRBV7-8; size: -; D: TRBD2; J: TRBJ2-6; CDR3: CASSFGGRALRGANVLTF; DNA: TGTGCCAGCAGCTTCGGAGGGAGGGCCCTGAGGGGGGCCAACGTCCTGACTTTC
V: TRBV19; size: -; D: TRBD1; J: TRBJ1-5; CDR3: CASSIGTGGIGPQHF; DNA: TGTGCCAGTAGTATAGGGACAGGGGGTATAGGGCCCCAGCATTTT
V: TRBV6-5; size: -; D: TRBD1; J: TRBJ2-3; CDR3: CASSYTGGAFPDTQYF; DNA: TGTGCCAGCAGTTACACAGGGGGCGCGTTCCCAGATACGCAGTATTTT
V: TRBV4-1; size: -; D: -; J: TRBJ2-5; CDR3: CASSQGRGGETQYF; DNA: TGCGCCAGCAGCCAAGGGAGAGGTGGGGAGACCCAGTACTTC
V: TRBV28; size: few; D: -; J: TRBJ2-7; CDR3: CASSMLGGEYEQYF; DNA: TGTGCCAGCAGTATGTTGGGGGGCGAGTACGAGCAGTACTTC
V: TRBV29-1; size: -; D: -; J: TRBJ1-1; CDR3: CSAPGEGIETEAFF; DNA: TGCAGCGCCCCAGGCGAAGGTATTGAAACTGAAGCTTTCTTT
V: TRBV6-5; size: once; D: TRBD2; J: TRBJ2-5; CDR3: CASSYGLAGDGETQYF; DNA: TGTGCCAGCAGTTACGGACTAGCGGGAGACGGTGAGACCCAGTACTTC
V: TRBV27; size: -; D: TRBD2; J: TRBJ2-1; CDR3: CASSSGTSGTNEQFF; DNA: TGTGCCAGTTCAAGCGGGACTAGCGGCACCAATGAGCAGTTCTTC
V: TRBV5-1; size: -; D: -; J: TRBJ2-2; CDR3: CASSLELTNTGELFF; DNA: TGCGCCAGCAGCTTGGAACTAACGAACACCGGGGAGCTGTTTTTT
V: TRBV7-8; size: -; D: -; J: TRBJ2-7; CDR3: CASSLLGIDEQYF; DNA: TGTGCCAGCAGCTTACTGGGGATCGACGAGCAGTACTTC
V: TRBV5-1; size: -; D: -; J: TRBJ2-7; CDR3: CASSLVRGPNYEQYF; DNA: TGCGCCAGCAGCTTGGTCAGGGGTCCGAACTACGAGCAGTACTTC
V: TRBV6-5; size: -; D: TRBD1; J: TRBJ1-2; CDR3: CASSMDRGSHGYTF; DNA: TGTGCCAGCAGTATGGACAGGGGATCCCATGGCTACACCTTC
V: TRBV19; size: -; D: -; J: TRBJ1-5; CDR3: CASYPGSHGNQPQHF; DNA: TGTGCCAGTTACCCAGGGTCTCATGGCAATCAGCCCCAGCATTTT
V: TRBV6-1; size: -; D: TRBD2; J: TRBJ2-7; CDR3: CASTLWREWYEQYF; DNA: TGTGCCAGCACCCTCTGGCGGGAGTGGTACGAGCAGTACTTC